Listed here are 25 T cell receptor beta chains from one sample, sequenced in a study of yellow fever vaccine responses in identical twins. TCRdb passed the RT-PCR reads through MiXCR, listing each CDR3 protein once. The sample consists of 1,500 or so distinct CDR3 sequences, roughly 80% of them appearing once. The specimen was T cells from blood (PBMCs), unsorted or a sorted subset (not recorded which), collected before or after yellow fever vaccination (not recorded which). Every receptor here comes from a female donor who received the yellow fever vaccine.

The CDR3 sequence: CAWRTRGARSEGYTF. CDR3 nucleotides: TGTGCCTGGAGGACCCGGGGGGCACGGAGTGAGGGCTACACCTTC. The chain combines TRBV30 with TRBJ1-2, with D perhaps matching TRBD1 (6 bases). This CDR3 comprises 15 residues. Per the germline V gene, CDR1 is GTSNPN and CDR2 is SVGIG (reference sequence). V lost 3 bases, J lost 8 bases, and 22 bases lay in between.

The chain links TRBV15 to TRBJ1-2; D ambiguous. The CDR3 loop spans 13 amino acids. Germline V gene lookup returns CDR1 LNHNV and CDR2 YYDKDF (reference sequence). Trimming took 1 base from V and 6 from J, leaving 9 bases between them. The CDR3, as DNA: TGTGCCACCAGCAGAGCGGGAAACGATGGCTACACCTTC. Its protein product is CATSRAGNDGYTF.

The CDR3 sequence: CASSPTRGDTEAFF. The CDR3 region has the DNA TGTGCCAGCAGCCCAACTCGGGGGGACACTGAAGCTTTCTTT. The J gene is TRBJ1-1, the V gene TRBV7-9, with D tentatively TRBD1 (5 bases). Germline V gene lookup returns CDR1 SEHNR and CDR2 FQNEAQ (reference sequence). V shed 5 bases and J shed 3 bases, with 13 bases lying between them. This CDR3 comprises 14 residues.

The rearrangement uses TRBV11-1 and TRBJ2-7; the match to TRBD1 covers 7 bases. The V gene's germline CDR1 is SGHAT and CDR2 FQDESV (reference sequence). V lost 3 bases, J lost 1 base, and 3 bases stayed unmatched. This CDR3 has 14 residues. The CDR3 is CASSLDRSSYEQYF. Here the CDR3 DNA reads TGTGCCAGCAGCTTGGACAGGTCTTCCTACGAGCAGTACTTC.

This clonotype was recorded once. The gene calls are TRBV19 and TRBJ2-3; either TRBD1 or TRBD2 may fit D (5 bases each). V dropped 5 bases and J dropped 2 bases, with 14 bases sitting between them. Germline V gene sequence: CDR1 LNHDA, CDR2 SQIVND (reference sequence). The length of the CDR3 is 15 residues. The CDR3 bases are TGTGCCAGTAGTCCACTCGGGGCCTACACAGATACGCAGTATTTT. It encodes CASSPLGAYTDTQYF.

The chain recombines TRBV6-1 with TRBJ2-7, with D unclear. Germline-derived CDR1 and CDR2 are MNHNS and SASEGT. The CDR3 consists of 16 residues. V was clipped by 6 bases and J by 0 bases, with 18 bases between them. CDR3 sequence: CASSPTTAASSYEQYF. The DNA of the CDR3 is TGTGCCAGCAGCCCAACTACCGCCGCGAGCTCCTACGAGCAGTACTTC.

This sequence joins TRBV11-1 and TRBJ2-5, with 12 nucleotides matching TRBD2. This CDR3 has 17 residues. The germline V gene has CDR1 SGHAT and CDR2 FQDESV (reference sequence). V shed 4 bases, J shed 3 bases, and the junction held 9 bases outside the gene matches. The CDR3 DNA follows: TGTGCCAGCAGCTCCTCCTGGACTAGCGGGGTGGAAGAGACCCAGTACTTC. It specifies CASSSSWTSGVEETQYF.

This clonotype has just a few counts. The rearrangement links TRBV10-1 to TRBJ2-5; 9 nucleotides line up with TRBD2. Trimming cost V 0 bases and J 2 bases; bases outside gene matches: 4. This CDR3 has 16 amino acids. Germline CDR1 WNHNN, CDR2 SYGVQD (reference sequence). CDR3 nucleotides: TGCGCCAGCAGTGAGTCCGCTAGCGGGGTTCAAGAGACCCAGTACTTC. This gives the protein CASSESASGVQETQYF.

The rearrangement uses TRBV11-2 and TRBJ1-5; D uncertain. CDR3 length: 14 residues. The V and J ends lost 3 bases and 3 bases respectively, with 9 bases between them. Germline CDR1 SGHAT, CDR2 FQNNGV. This CDR3 is CASSFHSPNQPQHF. The CDR3 coding sequence is TGTGCCAGCAGCTTTCATAGCCCCAATCAGCCCCAGCATTTT.

The rearrangement links TRBV6-2 or TRBV6-3 to TRBJ2-4, with 7 bases that match TRBD1. Germline lookup yields CDR1 MNHEY and CDR2 SVGEGT. J was trimmed by 0 bases and V by 6 bases; bases with no gene match: 5. The CDR3 totals 15 residues. CDR3 DNA sequence: TGTGCCAGCAGACGGGGACAGCTAGCCAAAAACATTCAGTACTTC. Its protein is CASRRGQLAKNIQYF.

The CDR3 DNA reads TGTGCCACCAGCAGAGAGAGACAGTACGAGCAGTACTTC. Residues: CATSRERQYEQYF. This chain uses TRBV15 with TRBJ2-7; tentative D call: TRBD1 (5 bases). Germline lookup yields CDR1 LNHNV and CDR2 YYDKDF (reference sequence). Deletions cut 0 bases from V and 4 bases from J, with 7 bases between. The CDR3 sequence is 13 residues long.

J is TRBJ2-1 and V is TRBV28; D may be TRBD2 (6 bases). The CDR3 length is 14 residues. Germline V gene lookup returns CDR1 MDHEN and CDR2 SYDVKM. V lost 3 bases to trimming and J lost 10 bases, with 16 bases between them. The CDR3 loop is CASSFSPGVREQFF. The CDR3 coding sequence is TGTGCCAGCAGTTTCTCCCCGGGGGTCCGCGAGCAGTTCTTC.

This clonotype is categorized as hyperexpanded (1% or more). The rearrangement links TRBV4-3 to TRBJ2-1; D might be TRBD1 (5 bases). The CDR3 contains 12 residues. CDR1 and CDR2 from the germline V gene are LGHNA and YSLEER. Trimming took 4 bases from V and 5 from J, leaving 6 bases between them. CDR3 nucleotides: TGCGCCAGCAGCCTGACAGACAATGAGCAGTTCTTC. Its translation is CASSLTDNEQFF.

V is TRBV20-1 and J is TRBJ2-2; D not certain. V lost 4 bases to trimming and J lost 0 bases, with 3 bases between them. Germline loops: CDR1 DFQATT, CDR2 SNEGSKA (reference sequence). The CDR3 consists of 12 residues. In nucleotides, the CDR3 is TGCAGTGCTACTCCGAACACCGGGGAGCTGTTTTTT. The encoded protein is CSATPNTGELFF.

As to this clonotype: Mismatch with germline at one junction end may stem from a read error. V usage is TRBV7-6 and J usage is TRBJ2-1; 10 bases are shared with TRBD2. The CDR3 is 15 residues long. The germline V gene encodes CDR1 SGHVS and CDR2 FNYEAQ. The CDR3 DNA reads TGTGCTAGCAGCCTCCTTCCTAGCGGGAGTGATGAGCAGTTCTTC. Protein sequence: CASSLLPSGSDEQFF.

The chain uses TRBV7-6 and TRBJ1-5, with D possibly TRBD1 on 6 matching bases. CDR1 and CDR2 from the germline V gene are SGHVS and FNYEAQ. The CDR3 is 14 residues long. Trimming left V 5 bases short and J 6 bases short, with 14 bases between. The CDR3: CASSPRGGGQPQHF. CDR3 sequence (DNA): TGTGCCAGCAGCCCCAGGGGAGGCGGTCAGCCCCAGCATTTT.

This chain connects TRBV20-1 to TRBJ2-1; perhaps TRBD2 as D (6 bases). V was pared by 6 bases and J by 0 bases, with 12 bases between. The CDR3 runs 14 residues. Germline lookup yields CDR1 DFQATT and CDR2 SNEGSKA (reference sequence). CDR3 protein: CSAGAGSSYNEQFF. The CDR3 DNA follows: TGCAGTGCCGGAGCCGGGAGCTCCTACAATGAGCAGTTCTTC.

The CDR3, as DNA: TGCGCCAGCAGCCCGGACAGGGAGGTGCCCCAGCATTTT. This sequence encodes CASSPDREVPQHF. The chain uses TRBV4-1 and TRBJ1-5; 8 nucleotides align to TRBD1. The CDR3 spans 13 residues. The V and J ends lost 4 bases and 9 bases, in that order; junction bases with no gene match: 5. CDR1 and CDR2 (germline): MGHRA, YSYEKL.

This chain uses TRBV6-1 with TRBJ1-4; D gene uncertain. The CDR3 is 12 amino acids. Germline V gene sequence: CDR1 MNHNS, CDR2 SASEGT. V was trimmed by 2 bases and J by 8 bases, leaving 6 bases between them. As DNA, the CDR3 is TGTGCCAGCAGTGAATGGACCGAAAAACTGTTTTTT. This codes for CASSEWTEKLFF.

This chain uses TRBV6-5 with TRBJ1-1; D uncertain. Between the trimmed V and J ends, which lost 4 bases and 1 base, there was a span of 7 bases. Germline CDR1 reads MNHEY; CDR2 reads SVGAGI. The CDR3 is 13 residues long. The CDR3 spells CASSSTRNTEAFF. The CDR3 DNA is TGTGCCAGCAGTTCTACACGGAACACTGAAGCTTTCTTT.

The genes are TRBV27 and TRBJ2-5; weak D call: TRBD2 (6 bases). Trimming removed 0 bases from V and 3 bases from J, with 14 bases in between. CDR3 size: 16 residues. Germline V lookup: CDR1 MNHEY, CDR2 SMNVEV (reference sequence). CDR3 sequence: CASSLSAGSREETQYF. CDR3 DNA sequence: TGTGCCAGCAGTTTATCTGCGGGGAGCAGGGAAGAGACCCAGTACTTC.

The V and J genes are TRBV6-2 or TRBV6-3 and TRBJ2-1; D ambiguous. Trimming stripped 2 bases from V and 4 bases from J, with 9 bases between. The CDR3 has 14 amino acids. Germline V gene data show CDR1 as MNHEY and CDR2 as SVGEGT. The CDR3 sequence: CASSYLGSYNEQFF. The CDR3 nucleotides read TGTGCCAGCAGTTACCTCGGCTCTTACAATGAGCAGTTCTTC.

The chain joins TRBV6-2 or TRBV6-3 to TRBJ2-2; TRBD1 is a possible D gene (6 bases). The CDR3 extends over 17 amino acids. Per the germline V gene, CDR1 is MNHEY and CDR2 is SVGEGT. Trimming left V 0 bases short and J 1 base short, with 12 bases between. CDR3 region: CASSYSPRDMNTGELFF. The CDR3 DNA is TGTGCCAGCAGTTACTCGCCCCGGGACATGAACACCGGGGAGCTGTTTTTT.

The genes are TRBV20-1 and TRBJ2-7, with D perhaps TRBD1 (6 bases). The CDR3 length is 12 residues. Germline values: CDR1 DFQATT, CDR2 SNEGSKA (reference sequence). V gave up 2 bases and J gave up 4 bases, with 9 bases separating them. This CDR3 is CSARQGIYEQYV. The CDR3 DNA reads as TGCAGTGCTAGACAGGGGATTTACGAGCAGTACGTC.

The CDR3 protein is CASSLAGNLGEQFF. The CDR3 nucleotides read TGTGCCAGCAGCTTAGCGGGAAACTTAGGTGAGCAGTTCTTC. The chain has TRBV11-1 and TRBJ2-1; D not certain. Germline CDR1 reads SGHAT; CDR2 reads FQDESV (reference sequence). The CDR3 is 14 residues long. Trimming removed 0 bases at V and 9 bases at J, with 12 bases between.